The 7 T cell receptor beta chains in this list originate from one sample, sequenced in a study of cytomegalovirus exposure and HLA in healthy donors. The PCR was carried out with 60 Vbeta primers and 13 Jbeta primers. Clones were sequenced by immunoSEQ multiplex PCR, and TCRdb holds only the in-frame ones, with some missing. The repertoire includes about 59,000 clones, around 83% of them detected once, and under 2% sits in the top ten. Material: PBMCs. These receptor sequences come from a human donor in good health.

The chain joins TRBV19 to TRBJ2-5; TRBD2 agrees at 7 bases. The junction had 5 bases not matched to a gene; V was cut back by 1 base and J by 6 bases. Germline V gene lookup returns CDR1 LNHDA and CDR2 SQIVND (reference sequence). CDR3 length: 14 residues. CDR3 sequence reads: CASSIVPGGKTQYF. CDR3 sequence (DNA): TGTGCCAGTAGTATAGTGCCGGGAGGAAAGACCCAGTACTTC.

The chain combines TRBV5-1 with TRBJ2-3, with a tentative D call TRBD2 (5 bases). Germline V gene lookup returns CDR1 SGHRS and CDR2 YFSETQ. Trimming left V 0 bases short and J 5 bases short, with 10 bases between. The CDR3 has 14 residues. The CDR3 nucleotides are TGCGCCAGCAGCTTGGGACTGGGAGTAGATACGCAGTATTTT. Its translation: CASSLGLGVDTQYF.

The CDR3 bases are TGTGCCAGCAGCCGGAACACTGAAGCTTTCTTT. It encodes CASSRNTEAFF. The chain joins TRBV7-2 to TRBJ1-1; D is undetermined. Trimming stripped 5 bases from V and 1 base from J, with 2 bases between. The CDR3 sequence is 11 residues long. Looked up from germline, CDR1 is SGHTA and CDR2 is FQGNSA.

The J gene is TRBJ1-1, the V gene TRBV19; 7 bases match TRBD1. V dropped 3 bases and J dropped 5; count of bases not matched to a gene: 9. The CDR3 loop spans 15 amino acids. Germline-derived CDR1 and CDR2 are LNHDA and SQIVND (reference sequence). The CDR3: CASSIPDRALTEAFF. CDR3 in DNA: TGTGCCAGTAGTATCCCCGACAGGGCCCTAACTGAAGCTTTCTTT.

This clone has only one observation. This sequence joins TRBV7-6 and TRBJ2-1, with 10 bases that match TRBD2. The CDR3 totals 16 residues. The V gene's germline CDR1 is SGHVS and CDR2 FNYEAQ. V lost 0 bases to trimming and J lost 4 bases; unmatched junction nucleotides: 3. The CDR3 DNA reads TGTGCCAGCAGCTTAGCGGTAGCGGGGGGTTACAATGAGCAGTTCTTC. Translating gives CASSLAVAGGYNEQFF. Together with reference TRBV7-6 and TRBJ2-1, the CDR3 gives the full variable domain: GAGVSQSPRYKVTKRGQDVALRCDPISGHVSLYWYRQALGQGPEFLTYFNYEAQQDKSGLPNDRFSAERPEGSISTLTIQRTEQRDSAMYRCASSLAVAGGYNEQFFGPGTRLTVL.

The chain carries TRBV19 and TRBJ2-5; TRBD1 aligns across 9 bases. This CDR3 has 13 amino acids. From germline, CDR1 is LNHDA and CDR2 SQIVND (reference sequence). V shed 8 bases and J 3 bases; nucleotides not matched to a gene: 4. The CDR3: CASGDRAEETQYF. DNA for the CDR3: TGTGCCAGTGGGGACAGGGCAGAAGAGACCCAGTACTTC.

The J gene is TRBJ2-7, the V gene TRBV5-6; TRBD1 might be the D (5 bases). The V and J ends lost 4 bases and 2 bases respectively, with 16 bases between them. Germline CDR1 SGHDT, CDR2 YYEEEE. CDR3 size: 15 residues. The DNA for the CDR3 is TGTGCCAGCAGCCGGACAAAAAGGGTACCCTACGAGCAGTACTTC. It codes for CASSRTKRVPYEQYF.